These 16 T cell receptor beta chains were sequenced from one sample in a study of shared clonotypes between healthy human individuals. Libraries were prepared by immunoSEQ multiplex PCR; TCRdb keeps only in-frame clonotypes and omits some of them. This table holds about 2.4 million clones, around 90% found once. The sequenced sample consisted of naive CD4+ T cells sorted from blood. The sample's subset: CD45RA+ positively selected. The receptors here all came from a man aged 18-30 years in good health.

This chain joins TRBV7-3 and TRBJ2-7; 10 bases are a match to TRBD1. The CDR3 covers 14 residues. V trimming: 6 bases; J trimming: 5 bases; junction bases outside the gene matches: 7. Germline assignment: CDR1 SGHTA and CDR2 FQGTGA. The CDR3 DNA reads as TGTGCCAGCAGAGCGTGGGACAGGGGCCACGAGCAGTACTTC. Amino acid sequence: CASRAWDRGHEQYF.

This chain links TRBV10-1 with TRBJ2-2; D unclear. Germline assignment: CDR1 WNHNN and CDR2 SYGVQD (reference sequence). The CDR3 totals 14 residues. The V end was cut by 2 bases, the J end by 6 bases, with 10 bases between. The CDR3 protein is CASSESLSSGELFF. CDR3 coding DNA: TGCGCCAGCAGTGAGAGTCTGTCGTCCGGGGAGCTGTTTTTT.

The J gene is TRBJ1-6, the V gene TRBV7-9; D gene ambiguous. The germline V and J ends were trimmed by 5 bases and 6 bases, with 14 bases remaining between them. The CDR3 covers 15 residues. The V gene's germline CDR1 is SEHNR and CDR2 FQNEAQ (reference sequence). The CDR3 loop is CASSHSGGFNSPLHF. The CDR3 DNA follows: TGTGCCAGCAGCCACTCGGGAGGGTTTAATTCACCCCTCCACTTT.

Turning to this clone: The same CDR3 is also encoded by other DNA sequences in this sample. J is TRBJ2-5 and V is TRBV18, with D tentatively TRBD1 (6 bases). This CDR3 contains 14 residues. Germline V gene lookup returns CDR1 KGHSH and CDR2 LQKENI. Deletions cut 0 bases from V and 5 bases from J, with 10 bases between. The CDR3 DNA reads TGTGCCAGCTCACCACCGGGGGCTAGGGAGACCCAGTACTTC. Amino acids: CASSPPGARETQYF. Variable domain in full (rest from reference TRBV18 and TRBJ2-5): NAGVMQNPRHLVRRRGQEARLRCSPMKGHSHVYWYRQLPEEGLKFMVYLQKENIIDESGMPKERFSAEFPKEGPSILRIQQVVRGDSAAYFCASSPPGARETQYFGPGTRLLVL.

Comment on this clone: This sample also contains other DNA sequences that code for the same CDR3. The chain combines TRBV20-1 with TRBJ2-3; D gene uncertain. CDR1 is DFQATT, CDR2 SNEGSKA, per germline (reference sequence). The CDR3 length is 11 residues. With 6 bases removed from V and 2 bases from J, the gap between germline ends came to 6 bases. The CDR3 spells CSAADTDTQYF. As DNA, the CDR3 is TGCAGTGCGGCGGACACAGATACGCAGTATTTT.

DNA of the CDR3: TGCGCCAGCAGCTTGGGTCCCGGGACTAACTACAATGAGCAGTTCTTC. Translation: CASSLGPGTNYNEQFF. The rearrangement joins TRBV5-1 to TRBJ2-1, with 7 bases lining up with TRBD2. The germline gives CDR1 SGHRS, CDR2 YFSETQ. Trimming removed 0 bases from V and 3 bases from J; junction bases left unmatched: 6. The CDR3 is made up of 16 amino acids.

The rearrangement links TRBV6-5 to TRBJ1-6, with a weak D call TRBD1 (6 bases). CDR3 length: 11 amino acids. V shed 5 bases and J shed 13 bases, with 9 bases lying between them. Looked up from germline, CDR1 is MNHEY and CDR2 is SVGAGI. CDR3 loop: CASSEGGPLHF. CDR3 nucleotides: TGTGCCAGCAGTGAAGGGGGGCCCCTCCACTTT.

The chain links TRBV10-3 to TRBJ2-1; 7 bases are a match to TRBD1. This CDR3 has 11 amino acids. V lost 10 bases, J lost 6 bases, and 3 bases stayed unmatched. The germline CDR1 and CDR2 sequences are ENHRY and SYGVKD. The CDR3 DNA reads as TGTGCCACCGGGGACAGCAATGAGCAGTTCTTC. The encoded protein is CATGDSNEQFF.

This chain joins TRBV19 and TRBJ1-5; TRBD1 matches 7 bases. The V segment lost 1 base and the J segment 0 bases; nucleotides outside the gene matches: 6. The germline gives CDR1 LNHDA, CDR2 SQIVND (reference sequence). The CDR3 covers 17 residues. Here the CDR3 DNA reads TGTGCCAGTAGTATAGGGACCGGGACAGCTAGCAATCAGCCCCAGCATTTT. It codes for CASSIGTGTASNQPQHF.

V gene TRBV6-5 combines with J gene TRBJ1-3, with a possible D match to TRBD1 (5 bases). Per germline, CDR1 MNHEY and CDR2 SVGAGI. Trimming took 8 bases from V and 10 from J, leaving 18 bases between them. This CDR3 comprises 13 residues. The CDR3 region has the DNA TGTGCCAGCGCCCGGGACCCCGAAAGGACCATATATTTT. Encoded protein: CASARDPERTIYF.

The J gene is TRBJ2-7, the V gene TRBV7-9, with no clear D. Per germline, CDR1 SEHNR and CDR2 FQNEAQ (reference sequence). Trimming pared 5 bases from V and 1 base from J, leaving 6 bases between. This CDR3 is 12 amino acids long. CDR3 region: CASSTGSYEQYF. The CDR3 DNA sequence: TGTGCCAGCAGCACGGGTTCCTACGAGCAGTACTTC.

V usage is TRBV27 and J usage is TRBJ2-1; the match to TRBD2 covers 7 bases. Germline V lookup: CDR1 MNHEY, CDR2 SMNVEV (reference sequence). This CDR3 has 15 residues. V dropped 2 bases and J dropped 6; count of bases not matched to a gene: 7. CDR3 sequence (DNA): TGTGCCAGCAGTTTAGGGGCCCTAGCGGCCAATGAGCAGTTCTTC. Amino acid sequence: CASSLGALAANEQFF.

This clone has more than one count but fewer than ten. The chain links TRBV7-9 to TRBJ1-2; D gene unclear. The CDR3 sequence is 12 residues long. Trimming removed 0 bases from V and 7 bases from J, with 6 bases in between. Germline CDR1 reads SEHNR; CDR2 reads FQNEAQ (reference sequence). The CDR3 DNA sequence: TGTGCCAGCAGCTTAGCGCCGTTTGGCTACACCTTC. Amino acids: CASSLAPFGYTF.

The chain recombines TRBV11-2 with TRBJ2-7, with D maybe TRBD1 (6 bases). Germline CDR1 SGHAT, CDR2 FQNNGV. V was clipped by 5 bases and J by 5 bases, with 19 bases between them. The CDR3 is made up of 15 amino acids. The CDR3 region has the DNA TGTGCCAGCAGCCCACCCTCGGCAGGGGTCGACGAGCAGTACTTC. As protein: CASSPPSAGVDEQYF.

V usage is TRBV30 and J usage is TRBJ1-2; D is undetermined. Trimming removed 2 bases at V and 8 bases at J, with 9 bases between. This CDR3 contains 11 residues. Germline V lookup: CDR1 GTSNPN, CDR2 SVGIG (reference sequence). The CDR3 sequence is CAWSPLSGYTF. In DNA form, the CDR3 reads TGTGCCTGGAGTCCCTTGAGCGGCTACACCTTC.

The rearrangement links TRBV18 to TRBJ2-2, with D unresolved. Looked up from germline, CDR1 is KGHSH and CDR2 is LQKENI. The CDR3 is 14 residues long. The V gene lost 2 bases and the J gene lost 4 bases, with 8 bases spanning the gap. The CDR3 spells CASSPGVSTGELFF. The CDR3 DNA sequence: TGTGCCAGCTCACCAGGGGTTTCCACCGGGGAGCTGTTTTTT.